The entry below describes one T cell receptor (beta chain). Germline V lookup: CDR1 SQVTM, CDR2 ANQGSEA. V lost 5 bases, J lost 2 bases, and 9 bases lay in between. This CDR3 has 12 amino acids. Profiling relied on immunoSEQ multiplex PCR, and the TCRdb table lists in-frame clones only, not all of them. The data show around 6,000 clones, with approximately 91% seen just once and around 44% held by the top ten. The record originates from a study of T cell clonotyping in hematopoietic cell transplantation. The material was peripheral blood mononuclear cells, obtained 100 days after allogeneic stem cell transplant. The receptor's source is a female patient aged 45 to 65 who had an allogeneic stem cell transplant from a related donor, so the T cells may come from the graft donor. Some clones in this sample may be carry-over from other donors' samples. The V gene is TRBV29-1, the J gene TRBJ1-1, with D unresolved. This CDR3 is CSVSSTNTEAFF. The CDR3 DNA follows: TGCAGCGTTTCATCAACAAACACTGAAGCTTTCTTT.